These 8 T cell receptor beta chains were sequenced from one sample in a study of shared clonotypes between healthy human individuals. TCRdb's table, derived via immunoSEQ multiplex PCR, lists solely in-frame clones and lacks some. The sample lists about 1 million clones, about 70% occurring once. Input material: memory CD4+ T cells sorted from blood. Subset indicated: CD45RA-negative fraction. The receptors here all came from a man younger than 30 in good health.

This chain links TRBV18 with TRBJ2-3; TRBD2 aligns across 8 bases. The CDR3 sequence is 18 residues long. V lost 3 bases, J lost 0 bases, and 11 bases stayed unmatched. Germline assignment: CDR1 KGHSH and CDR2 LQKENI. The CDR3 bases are TGTGCCAGCTCACCGGTCACTATAGCGGGGAGAAGCACAGATACGCAGTATTTT. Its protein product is CASSPVTIAGRSTDTQYF.

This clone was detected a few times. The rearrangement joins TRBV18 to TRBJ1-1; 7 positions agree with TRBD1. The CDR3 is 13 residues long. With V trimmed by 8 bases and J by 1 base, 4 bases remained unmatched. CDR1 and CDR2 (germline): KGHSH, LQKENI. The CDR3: CASGQAGNTEAFF. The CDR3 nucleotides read TGTGCCAGCGGACAGGCGGGGAACACTGAAGCTTTCTTT.

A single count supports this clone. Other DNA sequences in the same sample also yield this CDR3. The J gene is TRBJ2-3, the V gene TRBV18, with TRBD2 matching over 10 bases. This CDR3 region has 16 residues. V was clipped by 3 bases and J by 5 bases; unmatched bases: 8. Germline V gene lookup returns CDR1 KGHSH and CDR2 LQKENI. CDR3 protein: CASSPSAGGPGDTQYF. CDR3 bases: TGTGCCAGCTCACCGTCAGCGGGAGGGCCGGGAGATACGCAGTATTTT.

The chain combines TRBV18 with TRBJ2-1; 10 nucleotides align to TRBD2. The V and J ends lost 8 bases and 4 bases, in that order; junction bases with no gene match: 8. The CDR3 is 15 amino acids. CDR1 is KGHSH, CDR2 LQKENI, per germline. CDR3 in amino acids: CASNTAGGQYNEQFF. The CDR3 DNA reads TGTGCCAGCAACACAGCGGGGGGGCAGTACAATGAGCAGTTCTTC.

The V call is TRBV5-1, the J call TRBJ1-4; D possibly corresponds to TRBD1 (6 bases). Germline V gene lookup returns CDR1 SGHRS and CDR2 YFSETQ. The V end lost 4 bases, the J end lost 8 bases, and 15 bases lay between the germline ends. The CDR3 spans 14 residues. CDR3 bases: TGCGCCAGCAGCGCAACAGGGACGAGCGAAAAACTGTTTTTT. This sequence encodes CASSATGTSEKLFF.

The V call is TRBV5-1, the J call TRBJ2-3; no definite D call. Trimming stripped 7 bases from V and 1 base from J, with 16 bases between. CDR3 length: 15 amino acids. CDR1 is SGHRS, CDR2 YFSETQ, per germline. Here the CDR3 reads CASADRGVGTDTQYF. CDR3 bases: TGCGCCAGCGCCGACCGAGGAGTGGGCACAGATACGCAGTATTTT. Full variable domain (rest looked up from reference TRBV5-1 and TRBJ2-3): KAGVTQTPRYLIKTRGQQVTLSCSPISGHRSVSWYQQTPGQGLQFLFEYFSETQRNKGNFPGRFSGRQFSNSRSEMNVSTLELGDSALYLCASADRGVGTDTQYFGPGTRLTVL.

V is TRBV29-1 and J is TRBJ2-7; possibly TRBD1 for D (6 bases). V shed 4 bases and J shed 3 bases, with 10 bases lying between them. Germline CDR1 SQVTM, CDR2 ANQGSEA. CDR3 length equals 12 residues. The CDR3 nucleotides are TGCAGCGTTGGCACAGGGCGCTACGAGCAGTACTTC. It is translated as CSVGTGRYEQYF.

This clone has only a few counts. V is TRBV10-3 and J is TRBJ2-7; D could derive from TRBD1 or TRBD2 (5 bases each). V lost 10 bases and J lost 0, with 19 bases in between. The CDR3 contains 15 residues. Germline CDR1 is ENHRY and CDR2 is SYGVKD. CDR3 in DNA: TGTGCCACCATGGGGCAGGGAGTCCGCTCCTACGAGCAGTACTTC. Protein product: CATMGQGVRSYEQYF.